The 14 T cell receptor beta chains given below trace back to one sample, sequenced in a study of somatic mutations in cytotoxic T cells in rheumatoid arthritis. TCRdb's copy holds only in-frame clones and misses some; the assay was immunoSEQ multiplex PCR. The table shows about 30,000 clones, with around four fifths occurring only once. The specimen sequenced was CD8+ T cells sorted from blood. The receptors were gathered from an adult with rheumatoid arthritis.

This clone was observed a few times. This chain connects TRBV29-1 to TRBJ1-2; D not certain. Trimming took 3 bases from V and 6 from J, leaving 8 bases between them. Germline loops: CDR1 SQVTM, CDR2 ANQGSEA. The CDR3 sequence is 11 residues long. CDR3 amino acids: CSVDRVNGYTF. Here the CDR3 DNA reads TGCAGCGTTGATAGGGTTAATGGCTACACCTTC.

The chain links TRBV2 to TRBJ1-5; D is possibly TRBD1 (6 bases). V lost 5 bases, J lost 7 bases, and 21 bases lay in between. The CDR3 is made up of 16 amino acids. CDR1 and CDR2 from the germline V gene are SNHLY and FYNNEI. DNA of the CDR3: TGTGCCAGCAGTTACACAGGGAAAGGGTCGCTGCAGCCCCAGCATTTT. This codes for CASSYTGKGSLQPQHF.

The chain combines TRBV5-1 with TRBJ2-2; D gene ambiguous. Germline lookup yields CDR1 SGHRS and CDR2 YFSETQ. V lost 0 bases to trimming and J lost 6 bases, with 12 bases between them. There are 15 residues in the CDR3. The CDR3 DNA reads TGCGCCAGCAGCTTGGTTCCCCTGGTAGCCGGGGAGCTGTTTTTT. This translates into CASSLVPLVAGELFF.

The V and J genes are TRBV19 and TRBJ2-7; 7 nucleotides agree with TRBD2. J lost 4 bases, V lost 11 bases, and 11 bases had no gene match. The CDR3 totals 13 residues. Germline CDR1 reads LNHDA; CDR2 reads SQIVND (reference sequence). The CDR3 loop reads CAVGGGRIYEQYF. The DNA for the CDR3 is TGTGCCGTCGGAGGCGGGAGAATTTACGAGCAGTACTTC.

The chain is built from TRBV10-3 and TRBJ1-2; the D gene is possibly TRBD1 (5 bases). Trimming removed 3 bases at V and 2 bases at J, with 22 bases between. Germline CDR1 ENHRY, CDR2 SYGVKD. The CDR3 consists of 18 residues. CDR3 protein: CAISDSVRSQEKNYGYTF. Here the CDR3 DNA reads TGTGCCATCAGTGACTCAGTTAGGTCACAGGAGAAGAACTATGGCTACACCTTC.

The sample holds a few counts of this clone. CDR3 protein: CASSDRDNSPLHF. The CDR3 DNA reads as TGTGCCAGCAGTGACAGGGATAATTCACCCCTCCACTTT. The chain employs TRBV6-1 and TRBJ1-6; possible D gene TRBD1, 5 bases. Per germline, CDR1 MNHNS and CDR2 SASEGT. The CDR3 totals 13 residues. The V and J ends lost 3 bases and 5 bases respectively, with 5 bases between them.

V is TRBV10-3 and J is TRBJ2-7; a possible D gene is TRBD1 (6 bases). Germline V gives CDR1 ENHRY, CDR2 SYGVKD. The V gene lost 8 bases and the J gene lost 1 base, with 15 bases spanning the gap. The length of the CDR3 is 14 residues. The CDR3 region has the DNA TGTGCCATCGGGGGTGGGGGCAAGTCCTACGAGCAGTACTTC. Its protein is CAIGGGGKSYEQYF.

This chain connects TRBV7-9 to TRBJ2-3; D uncertain. Germline CDR1 is SEHNR and CDR2 is FQNEAQ (reference sequence). This CDR3 is built from 13 residues. Trimming left V 4 bases short and J 6 bases short, with 11 bases between. In nucleotides, the CDR3 is TGTGCCAGCAGCTACAAGGTCGGTGATACGCAGTATTTT. This gives the protein CASSYKVGDTQYF. The full variable domain, its missing parts supplied by reference TRBV7-9 and TRBJ2-3, is DTGVSQNPRHKITKRGQNVTFRCDPISEHNRLYWYRQTLGQGPEFLTYFQNEAQLEKSRLLSDRFSAERPKGSFSTLEIQRTEQGDSAMYLCASSYKVGDTQYFGPGTRLTVL.

The J gene is TRBJ1-4, the V gene TRBV6-1, with no clear D. The germline V gene has CDR1 MNHNS and CDR2 SASEGT. Trimming left V 7 bases short and J 8 bases short, with 11 bases between. This CDR3 has 12 residues. Written as DNA, the CDR3 is TGTGCCAGCATCGAATCAAGGGAAAAACTGTTTTTT. Encoded protein: CASIESREKLFF.

This chain connects TRBV7-8 to TRBJ2-7, with TRBD1 matching 9 bases. This CDR3 is built from 14 residues. Germline trimming cut 5 bases from V and 9 bases from J; bases unmatched to any gene: 11. Germline V CDR1 and CDR2: SGHVS, FQNEAQ. DNA of the CDR3: TGTGCCAGCAGCCTTAGGGGGACAGGGCGCGGGCAGTACTTC. Protein sequence: CASSLRGTGRGQYF.

In this sample, this clone turned up once. V gene TRBV28 combines with J gene TRBJ1-4; no clear D gene. V shed 3 bases and J shed 3 bases, with 8 bases lying between them. The CDR3 is made up of 14 amino acids. Germline values: CDR1 MDHEN, CDR2 SYDVKM. CDR3 amino acids: CASSLMGPNEKLFF. The CDR3, as DNA: TGTGCCAGCAGTTTGATGGGTCCTAATGAAAAACTGTTTTTT.

J is TRBJ2-3 and V is TRBV10-2, with 7 bases fitting TRBD2. The germline gives CDR1 WSHSY, CDR2 SAAADI. V was clipped by 3 bases and J by 0 bases; unmatched bases: 9. The length of the CDR3 is 17 residues. The CDR3 sequence is CASSEAFGGRSTDTQYF. The DNA for the CDR3 is TGCGCCAGCAGTGAAGCCTTTGGCGGGAGAAGCACAGATACGCAGTATTTT.

This rearrangement joins TRBV19 to TRBJ1-5; D remains ambiguous. CDR1 is LNHDA, CDR2 SQIVND, per germline (reference sequence). This CDR3 contains 13 residues. The V gene lost 11 bases and the J gene lost 3 bases, with 14 bases spanning the gap. The CDR3 sequence is CAGREGTNQPQHF. DNA for the CDR3: TGTGCCGGGAGGGAAGGAACCAATCAGCCCCAGCATTTT.

The V call is TRBV6-1, the J call TRBJ2-5, with D maybe TRBD1 (5 bases). Trimming cost V 0 bases and J 1 base, with 9 bases left between them. The CDR3 consists of 15 residues. Germline V gene sequence: CDR1 MNHNS, CDR2 SASEGT. CDR3 loop: CASSEALGAQETQYF. The CDR3 DNA reads TGTGCCAGCAGTGAAGCCCTAGGGGCCCAAGAGACCCAGTACTTC.